A selection of T cell receptor beta chains follows, all from one sample in a study of blood T cell repertoires in COVID-19. Generated by immunoSEQ multiplex PCR, the TCRdb table keeps only in-frame clones and is missing some. The repertoire consists of some 280,000 clones, with roughly 80% occurring once and the leading ten covering around 3.7%. The sample taken for sequencing was peripheral blood. The receptor set was obtained from a woman between 45 and 60 years old with active or convalescent COVID-19. Each CDR3 is given with its conserved first and last residue. A D gene is named only where the DNA matches it firmly. Size tells how often a clone was seen (once, few, many) or the class of an expanded clone, and some rows leave it out.

d_call j_call clone_size v_call cdr3_nt cdr3_aa
- TRBJ1-1 - TRBV2 TGTGCCAGCACCCTAGACGTGGACACTGAAGCTTTCTTT CASTLDVDTEAFF
- TRBJ1-2 - TRBV12-3/TRBV12-4 TGTGCCAGCACCGAAACAGGGTTGAGCGGCTACACCTTC CASTETGLSGYTF
TRBD1 TRBJ2-5 - TRBV5-4 TGTGCCAGCAGCCCCACAGGGGGGGAGACCCAGTACTTC CASSPTGGETQYF
TRBD1 TRBJ1-1 - TRBV4-1 TGCGCCAGCAGCCAAGTTATCTCCCGGGACAGGGGGCTGAGCACTGAAGCTTTCTTT CASSQVISRDRGLSTEAFF
TRBD1 TRBJ2-2 - TRBV7-2 TGTGCCAGCAGCTGGGACAGGAACACCGGGGAGCTGTTTTTT CASSWDRNTGELFF
- TRBJ1-4 - TRBV25-1 TGTGCCAGCAGAGGTAGAGGGAGTAGAGAAAAGGAAAAACTGTTTTTT CASRGRGSREKEKLFF
TRBD2 TRBJ2-2 - TRBV10-3 TGTGCCATCAGGCTACGAGCGGGAGATCACACCGGGGAGCTGTTTTTT CAIRLRAGDHTGELFF
TRBD2 TRBJ2-2 - TRBV4-2 TGTGCCAGCAGCCAAGGACTAGCGGGAGGGATCACCGGGGAGCTGTTTTTT CASSQGLAGGITGELFF
- TRBJ2-7 - TRBV4-1 TGCGCCAGCAGCCAAGACCCCGGGACTTTCTACGAGCAGTACTTC CASSQDPGTFYEQYF
- TRBJ1-1 - TRBV9 TGTGCCAGCTCGGGAAAGAGGGGGAGCACTATGAACACTGAAGCTTTCTTT CASSGKRGSTMNTEAFF
- TRBJ2-3 - TRBV2 TGTGCCAGCAGTGATGCGGTTCCTAGCACAGATACGCAGTATTTT CASSDAVPSTDTQYF
TRBD1 TRBJ1-2 - TRBV12-3/TRBV12-4 TGTGCCAGCAGTCGGGACAGCCCCTATGGCTACACCTTC CASSRDSPYGYTF
TRBD1 TRBJ2-5 - TRBV2 TGTGCCAGCAGCAGGGACAGGGCCCGGGAGACCCAGTACTTC CASSRDRARETQYF
- TRBJ2-7 - TRBV12-2 TGTGCAAGTCGCGCCCGGCTAGCGGATACCTACGAGCAGTACTTC CASRARLADTYEQYF
- TRBJ2-2 - TRBV5-1 TGCGCCAGCAGCCTGGGGCAGGGCGGCGGGGAGCTGTTTTTT CASSLGQGGGELFF
- TRBJ2-3 - TRBV7-9 TGTGCCAGCAGCTTATGGGACTTTGCAGATACGCAGTATTTT CASSLWDFADTQYF
- TRBJ1-6 - TRBV3-1/TRBV3-2 TGTGCCAGCAGCCGAGCCCTTTTGGGCGGGGTAGGAAATTCACCCCTCCACTTT CASSRALLGGVGNSPLHF
TRBD2 TRBJ2-1 - TRBV4-1 TGCGCCAGCAGCCAAGAACTCCTAGCGGGTAACAATGAGCAGTTCTTC CASSQELLAGNNEQFF
TRBD1 TRBJ1-1 - TRBV28 TGTGCCAGCAGGCCCGGGGGACAGGGGCAATGGGCTTTCTTT CASRPGGQGQWAFF
TRBD1 TRBJ1-1 - TRBV5-6 TGTGCCAGCAGCTTGAGGGCAGGGGGCGCCAGCACTGAAGCTTTCTTT CASSLRAGGASTEAFF
TRBD2 TRBJ2-1 - TRBV6-6 TGTGCCAGCAGTCCAGGGACTAGCGGAGGGGAATTTAGGAATGAGCAGTTCTTC CASSPGTSGGEFRNEQFF
- TRBJ1-1 - TRBV6-2/TRBV6-3 TGTGCCAGCAGTTACGAACAGATCGCTGAAGCTTTCTTT CASSYEQIAEAFF
TRBD2 TRBJ2-3 - TRBV13 TGTGCCAGCAGCTCGCGACTAGCGGGAGTAACGGATACGCAGTATTTT CASSSRLAGVTDTQYF
- TRBJ1-4 - TRBV5-1 TGCGCCAGCAGCTTGGAAGGACAGTTTAATGAAAAACTGTTTTTT CASSLEGQFNEKLFF
- TRBJ1-1 - TRBV13 TGTGCCAGCAGCTTCGGGGGTTGGTGGGATCACACTGAAGCTTTCTTT CASSFGGWWDHTEAFF
- TRBJ1-2 - TRBV15 TGTGCCACCAGCAGAGATGTCGCGAGCTACACCTTC CATSRDVASYTF
- TRBJ1-2 - TRBV29-1 TGCAGCGTCGACAGGCAATATGGCTACACCTTC CSVDRQYGYTF
TRBD1 TRBJ1-1 - TRBV7-9 TGTGCCAGCAGCGCGACAGGGCAATGGGACACTGAAGCTTTCTTT CASSATGQWDTEAFF
- TRBJ1-1 - TRBV10-3 TGTGCCATCAGTGGACTCGGATTCAACACTGAAGCTTTCTTT CAISGLGFNTEAFF
- TRBJ2-5 - TRBV7-8 TGTGCCAGCAGCTTAGCGAAGGGGTACCAAGAGACCCAGTACTTC CASSLAKGYQETQYF
- TRBJ1-1 once TRBV28 TGTGCCAGCAGTTTTGGGGGCGTCGGGTACACTGAAGCTTTCTTT CASSFGGVGYTEAFF
TRBD1 TRBJ1-4 - TRBV19 TGTGCCAGTAGTTACCCGGGACAGACTAATGAAAAACTGTTTTTT CASSYPGQTNEKLFF
TRBD1 TRBJ1-6 - TRBV18 TGTGCCAGCTCACCTCCCGGGACAGGGGCTTCACCCCTCCACTTT CASSPPGTGASPLHF
TRBD2 TRBJ2-1 - TRBV5-1 TGCGCCAGCAGCGTCCTCGGGACTAGCGCTTACAATGAGCAGTTCTTC CASSVLGTSAYNEQFF
- TRBJ1-6 - TRBV7-2 TGTGCCAGCAGACCCGCGGGGGCAGGGAGATTTTCACCCCTCCACTTT CASRPAGAGRFSPLHF
TRBD1 TRBJ1-4 - TRBV9 TGTGCCAGCAGCGACGGGACAGGGGGACATGAAAAACTGTTTTTT CASSDGTGGHEKLFF
TRBD1 TRBJ1-2 - TRBV5-6 TGTGCCAGCAGCTGGGGACAGGGGCAGATCAGTGGCTACACCTTC CASSWGQGQISGYTF
TRBD1 TRBJ2-7 - TRBV11-2 TGTGCCAGCAGCCAGGACAGGGTGTCCTACGAGCAGTACTTC CASSQDRVSYEQYF
- TRBJ2-2 few TRBV19 TGTGCCAGTGCGACAGGGACTACCGGGGAGCTGTTTTTT CASATGTTGELFF
TRBD2 TRBJ2-1 - TRBV24-1 TGTGCCACCAGTGACGTAGCGGGAGCGGGGACTGAGCAGTTCTTC CATSDVAGAGTEQFF
TRBD2 TRBJ2-1 - TRBV27 TGTGCCAGCGAGAAACTAGCGGGAACCCACAATGAGCAGTTCTTC CASEKLAGTHNEQFF
TRBD2 TRBJ2-1 - TRBV19 TGTGCCAGTAGCTCGGGACTATGGACGTACAATGAGCAGTTCTTC CASSSGLWTYNEQFF